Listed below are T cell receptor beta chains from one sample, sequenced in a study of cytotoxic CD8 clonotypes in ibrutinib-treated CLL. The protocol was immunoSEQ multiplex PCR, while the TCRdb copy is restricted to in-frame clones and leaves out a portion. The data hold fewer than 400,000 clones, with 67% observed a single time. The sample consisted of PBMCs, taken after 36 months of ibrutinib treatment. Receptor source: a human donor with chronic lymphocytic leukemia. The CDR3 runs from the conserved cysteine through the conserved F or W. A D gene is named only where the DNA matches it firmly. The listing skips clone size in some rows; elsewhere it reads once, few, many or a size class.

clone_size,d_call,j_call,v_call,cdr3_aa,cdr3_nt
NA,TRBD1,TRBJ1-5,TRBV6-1,CASTDRGRQPQHF,TGTGCCAGCACAGACAGGGGTCGTCAGCCCCAGCATTTT
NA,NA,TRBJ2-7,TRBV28,CASSLSPGVSYEQYF,TGTGCCAGCAGTCTCTCGCCAGGGGTCTCCTACGAGCAGTACTTC
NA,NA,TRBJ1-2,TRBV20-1,CSARTRHGYTF,TGCAGTGCGCGGACCCGACATGGCTACACCTTC
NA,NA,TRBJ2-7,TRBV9,CASSVGLGRNYEQYF,TGTGCCAGCAGCGTAGGCCTGGGGAGGAACTACGAGCAGTACTTC
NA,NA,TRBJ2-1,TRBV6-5,CASSWGQEQFF,TGTGCCAGCAGTTGGGGTCAGGAGCAGTTCTTC
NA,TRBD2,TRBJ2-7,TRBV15,CATSLSGLGAPYEQYF,TGTGCCACCAGCCTGTCGGGACTAGGGGCCCCCTACGAGCAGTACTTC
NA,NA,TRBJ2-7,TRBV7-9,CASSQSIGHEQYF,TGTGCCAGCAGCCAATCAATAGGCCACGAGCAGTACTTC
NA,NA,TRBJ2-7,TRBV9,CASSVGHQDGGWSYEQYF,TGTGCCAGCAGCGTAGGCCACCAAGACGGCGGGTGGTCCTACGAGCAGTACTTC
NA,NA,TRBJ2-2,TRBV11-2,CASSPPLGPGELFF,TGTGCCAGCAGCCCTCCCCTCGGTCCCGGGGAGCTGTTTTTT
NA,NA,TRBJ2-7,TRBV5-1,CASSSLGVYEQYF,TGCGCCAGCAGCTCTCTGGGAGTATACGAGCAGTACTTC
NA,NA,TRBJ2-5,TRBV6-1,CASSAHRVVETQYF,TGTGCCAGCAGTGCTCACAGGGTTGTCGAGACCCAGTACTTC
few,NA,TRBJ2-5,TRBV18,CASSMYQETQYF,TGTGCCAGCTCTATGTACCAAGAGACCCAGTACTTC
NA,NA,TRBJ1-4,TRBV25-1,CASSSGTRVNEKLFF,TGTGCCAGCAGCTCAGGGACTCGGGTTAATGAAAAACTGTTTTTT
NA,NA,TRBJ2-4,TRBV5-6,CASSFFMAAKNIQYF,TGTGCCAGCAGCTTCTTTATGGCTGCCAAAAACATTCAGTACTTC
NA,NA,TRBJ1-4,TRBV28,CASSFGQSREKLFF,TGTGCCAGCAGTTTCGGTCAGTCACGGGAAAAACTGTTTTTT
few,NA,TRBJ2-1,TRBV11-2,CASSLGQVWLYSYNEQFF,TGTGCCAGCAGCTTAGGACAGGTGTGGCTATATTCCTACAATGAGCAGTTCTTC
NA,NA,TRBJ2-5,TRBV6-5,CASSWSVGRGGETQYF,TGTGCCAGCAGTTGGTCCGTCGGCAGGGGCGGGGAGACCCAGTACTTC
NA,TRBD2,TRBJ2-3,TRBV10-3,CAISESGGTDTQYF,TGTGCCATCAGTGAGTCCGGGGGGACAGATACGCAGTATTTT
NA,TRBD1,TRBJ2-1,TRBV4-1,CASSPGTGPYNEQFF,TGCGCCAGCAGCCCCGGGACAGGGCCCTACAATGAGCAGTTCTTC
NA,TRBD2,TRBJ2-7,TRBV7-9,CASSSGLAEYEQYF,TGTGCCAGCAGCTCCGGACTAGCGGAGTACGAGCAGTACTTC
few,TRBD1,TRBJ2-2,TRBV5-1,CASSLRQGVVTGELFF,TGCGCCAGCAGCTTGCGGCAGGGGGTAGTCACCGGGGAGCTGTTTTTT
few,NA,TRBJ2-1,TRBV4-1,CASSPVGNEQFF,TGCGCCAGCAGCCCCGTGGGGAATGAGCAGTTCTTC
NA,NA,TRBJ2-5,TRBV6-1,CASRHSATETQYF,TGTGCCAGCCGTCACTCGGCTACGGAGACCCAGTACTTC
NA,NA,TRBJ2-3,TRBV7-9,CASSLETDTDTQYF,TGTGCCAGCAGCTTAGAGACAGACACAGATACGCAGTATTTT
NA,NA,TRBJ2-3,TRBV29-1,CSVEVQGSGDTQYF,TGCAGCGTTGAAGTTCAGGGTTCGGGAGATACGCAGTATTTT
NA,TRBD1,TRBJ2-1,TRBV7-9,CASSFRRYTGGNNEQFF,TGTGCCAGCAGCTTTCGCAGGTACACAGGGGGAAACAATGAGCAGTTCTTC
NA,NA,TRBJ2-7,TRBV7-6,CASSSNSYEQYF,TGTGCCAGCAGCTCGAACTCCTACGAGCAGTACTTC
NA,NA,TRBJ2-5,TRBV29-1,CSVAGTLETQYF,TGCAGCGTCGCCGGGACCCTAGAGACCCAGTACTTC
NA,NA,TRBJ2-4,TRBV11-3,CASTGGPGDIQYF,TGTGCCAGCACCGGAGGGCCCGGGGACATTCAGTACTTC
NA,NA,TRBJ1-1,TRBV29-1,CSACRVSGNTEAFF,TGCAGCGCCTGCCGGGTCTCGGGGAACACTGAAGCTTTCTTT
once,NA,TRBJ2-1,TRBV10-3,CAISEVGPEQFF,TGTGCCATCAGTGAGGTGGGTCCTGAGCAGTTCTTC
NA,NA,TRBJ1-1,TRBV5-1,CASSYRQMNTEAFF,TGCGCCAGCAGCTATAGACAGATGAACACTGAAGCTTTCTTT
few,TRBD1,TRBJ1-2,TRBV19,CASSDEGQIYGYTF,TGTGCCAGTAGTGACGAGGGACAGATCTATGGCTACACCTTC
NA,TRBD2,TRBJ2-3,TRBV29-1,CSVGGGGSSTDTQYF,TGCAGCGTGGGCGGCGGGGGGTCTAGCACAGATACGCAGTATTTT
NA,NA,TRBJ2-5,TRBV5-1,CASTKRVSNQETQYF,TGCGCCAGTACGAAGCGGGTCTCAAACCAAGAGACCCAGTACTTC
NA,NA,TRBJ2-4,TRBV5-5,CASSPGLILAKNIQYF,TGTGCCAGCAGCCCCGGACTGATACTAGCCAAAAACATTCAGTACTTC
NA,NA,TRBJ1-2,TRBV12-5,CASGLGTMPNGYTF,TGTGCTAGTGGTTTAGGGACAATGCCTAACGGCTACACCTTC
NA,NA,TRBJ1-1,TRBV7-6,CASSSGLNTEAFF,TGTGCCAGCAGCTCCGGGCTGAACACTGAAGCTTTCTTT
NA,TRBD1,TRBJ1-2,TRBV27,CASSPTGMGYTF,TGTGCCAGCAGTCCGACAGGGATGGGCTACACCTTC
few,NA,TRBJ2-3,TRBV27,CASSFVRTSTDTQYF,TGTGCCAGCAGTTTCGTCCGTACTAGCACAGATACGCAGTATTTT
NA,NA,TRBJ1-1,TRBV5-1,CASSFRSTNTEAFF,TGCGCCAGCAGCTTCAGATCTACGAACACTGAAGCTTTCTTT
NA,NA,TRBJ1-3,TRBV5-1,CASSFWSGNTIYF,TGCGCCAGCAGCTTCTGGTCTGGAAACACCATATATTTT
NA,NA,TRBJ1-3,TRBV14,CASSHRGSGNTIYF,TGTGCCAGCAGCCACAGGGGATCTGGAAACACCATATATTTT
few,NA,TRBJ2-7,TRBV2,CASSPTGYSYEQYF,TGTGCCAGCAGTCCAACAGGGTACTCCTACGAGCAGTACTTC
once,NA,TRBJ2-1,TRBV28,CASSLTGGPLAGTPNEQFF,TGTGCCAGCAGTCTCACAGGGGGCCCACTAGCGGGAACTCCAAATGAGCAGTTCTTC
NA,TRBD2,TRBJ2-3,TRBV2,CASGVLPGTSPHTQYF,TGTGCCAGCGGTGTCTTGCCCGGGACTAGCCCCCATACGCAGTATTTT
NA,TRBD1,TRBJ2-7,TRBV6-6,CASSAATGASYEQYF,TGTGCCAGCAGTGCGGCGACAGGGGCGTCTTACGAGCAGTACTTC
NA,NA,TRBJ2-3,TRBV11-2,CASSFWGRGAADTQYF,TGTGCCAGCAGCTTTTGGGGCAGGGGAGCCGCAGATACGCAGTATTTT
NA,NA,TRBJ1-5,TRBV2,CASAGDSNQPQHF,TGTGCCAGCGCGGGGGATAGCAATCAGCCCCAGCATTTT
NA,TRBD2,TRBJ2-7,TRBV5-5,CASSLVLAGAFEQYF,TGTGCCAGCAGCTTGGTTCTAGCGGGAGCGTTTGAGCAGTACTTC
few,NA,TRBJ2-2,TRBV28,CASSLAPPDTGELFF,TGTGCCAGCAGTTTGGCTCCCCCGGACACCGGGGAGCTGTTTTTT
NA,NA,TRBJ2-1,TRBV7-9,CASSFRDNNEQFF,TGTGCCAGCAGCTTCCGGGACAACAATGAGCAGTTCTTC
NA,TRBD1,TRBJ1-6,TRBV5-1,CASSPETGSDSPLHF,TGCGCCAGCAGCCCGGAGACAGGGTCCGATTCACCCCTCCACTTT
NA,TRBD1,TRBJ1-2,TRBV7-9,CASSIQGAAGYTF,TGTGCCAGCAGCATACAGGGGGCGGCGGGCTACACCTTC
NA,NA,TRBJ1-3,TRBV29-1,CSVEDQELAGGNTIYF,TGCAGCGTTGAAGATCAGGAGTTGGCAGGTGGAAACACCATATATTTT
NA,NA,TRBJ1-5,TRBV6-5,CASSYSGRAQNQPQHF,TGTGCCAGCAGTTACTCGGGCAGGGCCCAAAATCAGCCCCAGCATTTT